Listed here are 21 T cell receptor beta chains from one sample, sequenced in a study of T cells of healthy individuals. MiXCR, applied by TCRdb to the 5' RACE reads, yields one record per CDR3 protein. The table shows tens of thousands of distinct CDR3 sequences, with approximately 5% occurring only once. The source of these receptors is a human donor in good health.

This clonotype was detected only a few times. The chain links TRBV7-2 to TRBJ2-3; no reliable D call. Per the germline V gene, CDR1 is SGHTA and CDR2 is FQGNSA. The CDR3 consists of 13 residues. The ends were cut back, 5 bases at V and 4 bases at J, with 10 bases in the middle. CDR3 region: CASSLQNPDTQYF. The CDR3 bases are TGTGCCAGCAGCCTACAAAATCCAGATACGCAGTATTTT. Variable domain in full (rest from reference TRBV7-2 and TRBJ2-3): GAGVSQSPSNKVTEKGKDVELRCDPISGHTALYWYRQSLGQGLEFLIYFQGNSAPDKSGLPSDRFSAERTGGSVSTLTIQRTQQEDSAVYLCASSLQNPDTQYFGPGTRLTVL.

Ten or more counts support this clonotype. This chain joins TRBV20-1 and TRBJ2-1; tentative D call: TRBD2 (5 bases). The length of the CDR3 is 16 residues. CDR1 DFQATT and CDR2 SNEGSKA come from the germline V gene (reference sequence). V gave up 0 bases and J gave up 8 bases, with 20 bases separating them. In DNA, the CDR3 is TGCAGTGCTAGAGATCAACCGGGATTACGAGGGTATGAGCAGTTCTTC. It specifies CSARDQPGLRGYEQFF.

This clonotype occurred many times. The chain carries TRBV5-1 and TRBJ1-4; the D gene is possibly TRBD1 (5 bases). This CDR3 comprises 14 residues. The germline V gene has CDR1 SGHRS and CDR2 YFSETQ. The V and J ends lost 2 bases and 8 bases respectively, with 13 bases between them. The CDR3 DNA reads as TGCGCCAGCAGCTTTGTCGGGGGGGAGGAAAAACTGTTTTTT. Protein: CASSFVGGEEKLFF.

This chain uses TRBV6-1 with TRBJ2-5, with D possibly called TRBD1 or TRBD2 (5 bases each). CDR1 MNHNS and CDR2 SASEGT come from the germline V gene. This CDR3 region has 14 residues. The V gene lost 1 base and the J gene lost 1 base, with 7 bases spanning the gap. CDR3 residues: CASSEGGSQETQYF. The CDR3 DNA reads TGTGCCAGCAGTGAAGGGGGGTCCCAAGAGACCCAGTACTTC.

This clonotype was seen repeatedly, ten times or more. The J gene is TRBJ1-2, the V gene TRBV28; D uncertain. This CDR3 has 14 amino acids. Per the germline V gene, CDR1 is MDHEN and CDR2 is SYDVKM. Deletions cut 5 bases from V and 2 bases from J, with 12 bases between. In DNA, the CDR3 is TGTGCCAGCAGTGAACTTGGCAGAAACTATGGCTACACCTTC. It yields the protein CASSELGRNYGYTF.

This clonotype was recorded many times. The rearrangement joins TRBV4-2 to TRBJ1-6; no clear D. V gave up 4 bases and J gave up 7 bases, with 8 bases separating them. This CDR3 contains 13 residues. Germline V gene sequence: CDR1 LGHNA, CDR2 YNFKEQ. DNA for the CDR3: TGTGCCAGCAGCCTGACGGACAATTCACCCCTCCACTTT. Encoded protein: CASSLTDNSPLHF.

The chain uses TRBV6-1 and TRBJ1-1, with 7 positions matching TRBD1. Germline lookup yields CDR1 MNHNS and CDR2 SASEGT. The CDR3 has 15 amino acids. The trim removed 6 bases at V and 0 bases at J, leaving 7 bases unmatched. The CDR3 nucleotides read TGTGCCAGCAGAAAGGGACAGTCCATGAACACTGAAGCTTTCTTT. This translates into CASRKGQSMNTEAFF.

The chain joins TRBV19 to TRBJ2-7; no clear D. V was trimmed by 5 bases and J by 1 base, leaving 9 bases between them. Germline CDR1 is LNHDA and CDR2 is SQIVND (reference sequence). This CDR3 is built from 13 residues. The CDR3 DNA reads as TGTGCCAGTAGTTCGACGCTTTCCTACGAGCAGTACTTC. It specifies CASSSTLSYEQYF.

This clonotype was recorded many times. The chain combines TRBV7-3 with TRBJ2-5; 7 bases map to TRBD2. Unmatched junction bases numbered 8, after V lost 5 bases and J lost 5 bases. The CDR3 loop spans 14 amino acids. Germline V gene sequence: CDR1 SGHTA, CDR2 FQGTGA. In DNA form, the CDR3 reads TGTGCCAGCAGCCCGGCTGGCGGGAGTGAGACCCAGTACTTC. As protein: CASSPAGGSETQYF.

Concerning this clonotype: The CDR3 carries no conserved terminal phenylalanine or tryptophan, so it likely arises from a read error. The V gene is TRBV2, the J gene TRBJ2-3; D ambiguous. Trimming removed 6 bases from V and 11 bases from J, with 15 bases in between. Germline V gene data show CDR1 as SNHLY and CDR2 as FYNNEI. CDR3 size: 12 residues. CDR3 nucleotides: TGTGCCAGCAGACCTGATTCCGCAGAGCAGTATTAT. Its translation is CASRPDSAEQYY.

Many counts were recorded for this clonotype. The rearrangement links TRBV20-1 to TRBJ1-5, with no clear D. Trimming took off 2 bases at V and 9 bases at J, with 11 bases between the two ends. CDR1 and CDR2 from the germline V gene are DFQATT and SNEGSKA (reference sequence). CDR3 size: 12 residues. The CDR3 sequence: CSARPAGMPQHF. The CDR3 DNA reads TGCAGTGCTAGACCGGCCGGGATGCCCCAGCATTTT.

This clonotype was detected only a few times. This chain joins TRBV5-1 and TRBJ2-3; 8 nucleotides align to TRBD2. The CDR3 length is 14 residues. The V segment lost 3 bases and the J segment 3 bases; nucleotides outside the gene matches: 3. The germline CDR1 and CDR2 sequences are SGHRS and YFSETQ. The CDR3 region has the DNA TGCGCCAGCAGCTCCGGGACTAGGACAGATACGCAGTATTTT. This translates into CASSSGTRTDTQYF.

The sample holds many counts of this clonotype. The genes are TRBV6-5 and TRBJ2-7; D gene unclear. Germline CDR1 is MNHEY and CDR2 is SVGAGI. The CDR3 consists of 13 residues. The germline V and J ends were trimmed by 0 bases and 8 bases, with 11 bases remaining between them. DNA of the CDR3: TGTGCCAGCAGTTACTCTGGCCAGGCGCAGCAGTACTTC. Amino acid sequence: CASSYSGQAQQYF.

This clonotype has more than one count but fewer than ten. The V gene is TRBV7-9, the J gene TRBJ2-5; D gene uncertain. The CDR3 loop spans 15 amino acids. The V end was cut by 3 bases, the J end by 5 bases, with 16 bases between. Germline CDR1 is SEHNR and CDR2 is FQNEAQ (reference sequence). CDR3 amino acids: CASSFRWTESETQYF. The CDR3, as DNA: TGTGCCAGCAGCTTCCGTTGGACGGAATCGGAGACCCAGTACTTC.

This clonotype was observed many times. The V gene is TRBV11-3, the J gene TRBJ1-1; no clear D. Trimming removed 5 bases at V and 6 bases at J, with 7 bases between. The CDR3 totals 11 residues. Germline CDR1 reads SGHNT; CDR2 reads YENEEA. CDR3 sequence reads: CASSHTPEAFF. The CDR3, as DNA: TGTGCCAGCAGCCATACCCCTGAAGCTTTCTTT.

This clonotype was observed a few times. The V gene is TRBV12-3 or TRBV12-4, the J gene TRBJ1-1; D is uncertain. The V gene lost 3 bases and the J gene lost 2 bases, with 7 bases spanning the gap. This CDR3 region has 13 residues. CDR3 DNA sequence: TGTGCCAGCAGTTTGGGCATAAACACTGAAGCTTTCTTT. Protein: CASSLGINTEAFF.

This clonotype was recorded at least ten times. J is TRBJ2-3 and V is TRBV29-1; 10 bases map to TRBD2. V gave up 5 bases and J gave up 5 bases; unmatched junction bases: 4. The CDR3 loop spans 13 amino acids. CDR1 is SQVTM and CDR2 is ANQGSEA in the germline V gene. The CDR3 protein is CSVSGRAVDTQYF. The CDR3 coding sequence is TGCAGCGTTAGCGGGAGGGCCGTAGATACGCAGTATTTT.

This clonotype was seen repeatedly, ten times or more. This rearrangement joins TRBV4-3 to TRBJ1-3, with D hard to call. Deletions cut 3 bases from V and 0 bases from J, with 15 bases between. The CDR3 is 17 residues long. Germline V CDR1 and CDR2: LGHNA, YSLEER. As DNA, the CDR3 is TGCGCCAGCAGCCAGGACCTTCCAAGAAGCTCTGGAAACACCATATATTTT. It is translated as CASSQDLPRSSGNTIYF.

At least ten counts were recorded for this clonotype. The chain combines TRBV7-6 with TRBJ1-1, with a tentative D call TRBD1 (5 bases). The V end was cut by 5 bases, the J end by 0 bases, with 13 bases between. The CDR3 is 15 amino acids. Germline-derived CDR1 and CDR2 are SGHVS and FNYEAQ. Written as DNA, the CDR3 is TGTGCCAGCAGCACAGCAGGGAATTTGAACACTGAAGCTTTCTTT. Translating gives CASSTAGNLNTEAFF.

The CDR3 DNA sequence: TGTGCCAGCTCTCTTAGACCCCACACTGAAGCTTTCTTT. Its protein product is CASSLRPHTEAFF. The chain couples TRBV5-6 to TRBJ1-1; D not certain. CDR1 is SGHDT and CDR2 is YYEEEE in the germline V gene. The CDR3 consists of 13 residues. The V gene lost 7 bases and the J gene lost 3 bases, with 13 bases spanning the gap.

This clonotype was seen many times. The chain recombines TRBV30 with TRBJ1-2, with TRBD1 identical over 7 bases. Germline V gene data show CDR1 as GTSNPN and CDR2 as SVGIG (reference sequence). V lost 4 bases, J lost 5 bases, and 10 bases stayed unmatched. This CDR3 comprises 14 residues. The CDR3: CAWNVWGTEYGYTF. The CDR3 DNA is TGTGCCTGGAATGTTTGGGGGACAGAGTATGGCTACACCTTC.